This TCR beta chain was observed in a study of blood T cells in healthy people across ages. The CDR3 runs 11 residues. Germline CDR1 SNHLY, CDR2 FYNNEI. The V end was cut by 4 bases, the J end by 10 bases, with 10 bases between. This clonotype occurred a few times. Through a sample-barcoded 5' primer and a J-beta primer mix, a second PCR was run for roughly 7 to 11 cycles. TCRdb processed the 5' RACE reads anew with MiXCR; each CDR3 protein has one entry. The repertoire consists of 650,000 to 800,000 distinct CDR3 sequences, with around two fifths occurring once and the leading ten covering around 18%.

The receptor was derived from a man in his fifties or sixties in good health. The source material was blood. V is TRBV2 and J is TRBJ1-1, with unresolved D. CDR3 in amino acids: CASSVKVAAFF. In DNA, the CDR3 is TGTGCCAGCAGTGTCAAGGTTGCAGCTTTCTTT.